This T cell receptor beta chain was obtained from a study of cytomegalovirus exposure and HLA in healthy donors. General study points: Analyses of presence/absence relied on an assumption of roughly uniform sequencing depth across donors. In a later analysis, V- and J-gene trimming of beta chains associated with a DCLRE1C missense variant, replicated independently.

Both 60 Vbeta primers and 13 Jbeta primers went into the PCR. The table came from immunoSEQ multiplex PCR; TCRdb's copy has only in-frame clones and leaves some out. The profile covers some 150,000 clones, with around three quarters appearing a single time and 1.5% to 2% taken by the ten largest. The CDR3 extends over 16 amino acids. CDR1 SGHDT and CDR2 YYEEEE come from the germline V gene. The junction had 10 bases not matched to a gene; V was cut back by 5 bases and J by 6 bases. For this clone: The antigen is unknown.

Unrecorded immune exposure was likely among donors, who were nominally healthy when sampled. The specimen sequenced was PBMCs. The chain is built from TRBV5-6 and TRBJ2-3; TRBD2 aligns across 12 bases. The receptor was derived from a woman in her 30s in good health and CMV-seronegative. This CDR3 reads CASSLVGLAGGDTQYF. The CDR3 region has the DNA TGTGCCAGCAGTTTAGTGGGGCTAGCGGGAGGGGATACGCAGTATTTT.